Below, one T cell receptor (beta chain) is given with its context. The antigen remains unidentified. The data were obtained in a study of T cell responses to AZD1222 COVID-19 vaccine. Libraries were prepared by immunoSEQ multiplex PCR; TCRdb keeps only in-frame clonotypes and omits some of them. The sample gives 130,000 or so clones, around 90% of which show up once; about 6% is in the top ten. Study-wide results and limits: Nearly half of spike-specific TCRs reportedly target unmutated variant regions.

The sample consisted of peripheral blood, taken on day 0 of AZD1222 vaccination. The TCR was taken from an adult in good health.

The CDR3 loop reads CASSQVEITLGRNEKLFF. CDR3 nucleotides: TGCGCCAGCAGCCAAGTGGAGATCACACTCGGGAGAAATGAAAAACTGTTTTTT. This rearrangement joins TRBV4-1 to TRBJ1-4; D is uncertain. The germline V gene has CDR1 MGHRA and CDR2 YSYEKL. V was trimmed by 1 base and J by 5 bases, leaving 20 bases between them. The CDR3 sequence is 18 residues long.